This T cell receptor (beta chain) was captured by sequencing in a study of Graves' ophthalmopathy and Graves' hyperthyroidism. General study points: The blood repertoire also included most expanded thyroid clonotypes above 0.001 frequency. As the model predicted ophthalmopathy progression, it achieved a sensitivity of approximately 65% and a specificity of more than 72%.

Ophthalmopathy was moderately-to-severely active, CAS at least 3, NOSPECS at least 4, lasting under 3 months. It was on clinical symptoms, serum thyroxine, TRAb, thyroid ultrasound and orbital computed tomography that diagnosis relied. The length of the CDR3 is 12 residues. V dropped 4 bases and J dropped 6 bases, with 10 bases sitting between them. The germline gives CDR1 SGHRS, CDR2 YFSETQ. Investigators amplified TCR beta CDR3 regions from RNA transcripts. First-round RT-PCR relied on HTBI primers, and a second-round multiplex PCR came next. A single record per CDR3 protein comes from TCRdb applying MiXCR to the multiplex PCR reads. The profile covers under 250,000 distinct CDR3 sequences, with about 22% appearing a single time and roughly 39% taken by the ten largest. This clonotype was detected ten times or more. Its antigen remains unidentified.

Specimen: peripheral blood. The receptor was isolated from a woman between 50 and 59 years old with Graves' ophthalmopathy. The chain is built from TRBV5-1 and TRBJ1-2; a possible D gene is TRBD1 (6 bases). CDR3 DNA: TGCGCCAGCAGCGACCAGGGGAATGGCTACACCTTC. Translation: CASSDQGNGYTF. Drawing the rest from reference TRBV5-1 and TRBJ1-2, the complete variable domain is KAGVTQTPRYLIKTRGQQVTLSCSPISGHRSVSWYQQTPGQGLQFLFEYFSETQRNKGNFPGRFSGRQFSNSRSEMNVSTLELGDSALYLCASSDQGNGYTFGSGTRLTVV.